This record covers a single TCR beta chain. The data originate from a study of T cells in Graves' hyperthyroidism and ophthalmopathy. Overall study context: Peripheral blood was obtained at initial diagnosis, preceding any treatment.

After removal of 2 bases from V and 5 bases from J, the junction contained 8 bases not matched to a gene. The CDR3 sequence is 17 residues long. Per germline, CDR1 SGHVS and CDR2 FQNEAQ. Using around 10 ml of fresh peripheral blood, PBMCs were prepared. TCR beta CDR3 sequences were amplified from RNA transcripts. HTBI primers were used for first-round RT-PCR of the TCR CDR3. Each CDR3 protein is one row after TCRdb ran MiXCR on the multiplex PCR reads. The sample yields fewer than 900,000 distinct CDR3 sequences, roughly a sixth seen once. The receptor was isolated from a woman aged 45 to 65 with Graves' hyperthyroidism that later progressed to Graves' ophthalmopathy. Input material: blood. The chain carries TRBV7-8 and TRBJ2-2, with 10 bases fitting TRBD2. CDR3 coding DNA: TGTGCCAGCAGCTTAATAAGCGGGGGGGCCGGAACCGGGGAGCTGTTTTTT. Translating it yields CASSLISGGAGTGELFF.